This record looks at one TCR beta chain sequence and its context. The antigen remains undetermined. This specimen comes from a study of blood T cells in healthy people across ages. Isolation of PBMCs gave at least 7 million cells per sample. Total RNA amounts of at least 6 micrograms were extracted per sample. General study findings and limits: Among long-lived donors, naive CD4+ cells were more numerous and diversity higher than in aged donors. Across the age range, TCR beta diversity per million T cells fell in a roughly linear way.

Trimming pared 7 bases from V and 4 bases from J, leaving 22 bases between. The length of the CDR3 is 16 residues. The V gene's germline CDR1 is MNHEY and CDR2 SVGAGI. Primers used in a second PCR of roughly 7 to 12 cycles were a sample-barcoded 5' primer and a J-beta primer mix. In TCRdb, the 5' RACE reads were re-called with MiXCR into one record per CDR3 protein. The sample has 660,000 or so distinct CDR3 sequences, about 54% seen once. The source of this sequence is a man in his 60s in good health. This chain connects TRBV6-5 to TRBJ1-2, with D uncertain. Material: blood. The CDR3 bases are TGTGCCAGCACTAGACGGCAGTTCGGGAAAGGCTATGGCTACACCTTC. Translation gives CASTRRQFGKGYGYTF.